This TCR beta chain derives from a study of cytomegalovirus exposure and HLA in healthy donors. V lost 4 bases and J lost 10; bases outside the gene matches: 8. Germline CDR1 is SGHDT and CDR2 is YYEEEE. This CDR3 has 14 amino acids. Details on this clone: The antigen is not known.

Notes on the study in general: In vitro experiments confirmed that three CMV-associated chains were specific for CMV antigens.

In the PCR, 60 Vbeta and 13 Jbeta primers were used. Method: immunoSEQ multiplex PCR; TCRdb's copy keeps in-frame clones and lacks some. The repertoire holds fewer than 95,000 clones, under 85% seen once, with around 15% in the top ten. The sequenced sample was PBMCs. This chain links TRBV5-6 with TRBJ1-6, with 7 bases lining up with TRBD1. The receptor's source is a middle-aged woman in good health and CMV-seropositive. The CDR3 nucleotides are TGTGCCAGCAGCACTGACAGGGCTACCTCACCCCTCCACTTT. It translates to CASSTDRATSPLHF.